This note documents a single T cell receptor (beta chain) sequence. The entry originates in a study of blood T cell repertoires in COVID-19. Study-wide context: The analysed material was cDNA or gDNA that came from T cells, B-cell-depleted T cells, or PBMCs.

Generated by immunoSEQ multiplex PCR, the TCRdb table keeps only in-frame clones and is missing some. This sample has around 99,000 clones; approximately 90% occur once, and the top ten carry 1% to 1.5%. The CDR3 length is 13 residues. V lost 0 bases and J 11 bases, leaving 10 bases between the germline ends. The germline gives CDR1 KGHDR, CDR2 SFDVKD. The sequenced material came from peripheral blood. The sequence derives from a woman younger than 45 with acute or convalescent COVID-19. The chain carries TRBV24-1 and TRBJ1-3, with no clear D. CDR3 nucleotide sequence: TGTGCCACCAGTGATTTGCAAGGAGGCCCCATATATTTT. It is translated as CATSDLQGGPIYF.